The 19 T cell receptor beta chains below were found in one sample sequenced in a study of identifying expanded T cells in peripheral blood. Sequenced by immunoSEQ multiplex PCR; TCRdb stores in-frame clones only, minus some. The sample has around 84,000 clones, approximately 90% seen once. The sample taken for sequencing was blood. Receptors were obtained from a person between 18 and 75 years old in good health.

The rearrangement joins TRBV30 to TRBJ1-1, with D tentatively TRBD1 (6 bases). V was shortened by 3 bases and J by 1 base, with 9 bases between the two germline ends. Germline values: CDR1 GTSNPN, CDR2 SVGIG (reference sequence). The CDR3 is made up of 13 amino acids. The CDR3 DNA is TGTGCCTGGAGGACACAGGGGAACACTGAAGCTTTCTTT. This codes for CAWRTQGNTEAFF. The full variable domain, with the rest looked up from reference TRBV30 and TRBJ1-1, is SQTIHQWPATLVQPVGSPLSLECTVEGTSNPNLYWYRQAAGRGLQLLFYSVGIGQISSEVPQNLSASRPQDRQFILSSKKLLLSDSGFYLCAWRTQGNTEAFFGQGTRLTVV.

V usage is TRBV6-1 and J usage is TRBJ2-7, with 8 bases aligning to TRBD1. The CDR3 covers 14 residues. V lost 5 bases to trimming and J lost 9 bases; unmatched junction nucleotides: 12. Germline CDR1 is MNHNS and CDR2 is SASEGT. CDR3 sequence reads: CASSTGTGGQRQYF. The DNA of the CDR3 is TGTGCCAGCAGTACGGGGACAGGAGGCCAGAGGCAGTACTTC.

The chain joins TRBV7-9 to TRBJ2-1, with D possibly TRBD1 on 5 matching bases. There are 16 residues in the CDR3. The V and J ends lost 3 bases and 6 bases respectively, with 18 bases between them. Germline CDR1 is SEHNR and CDR2 is FQNEAQ (reference sequence). The CDR3 sequence is CASSLFQPGKVNEQFF. The CDR3 nucleotides read TGTGCCAGCAGCTTGTTCCAGCCAGGGAAGGTCAATGAGCAGTTCTTC.

This clone appeared once. V is TRBV9 and J is TRBJ2-7; 7 nucleotides match TRBD2. The CDR3 runs to 15 residues. Germline V gene lookup returns CDR1 SGDLS and CDR2 YYNGEE. V gave up 4 bases and J gave up 3 bases; unmatched junction bases: 10. CDR3: CASSPPGTNRYEQYF. DNA for the CDR3: TGTGCCAGCAGCCCCCCCGGGACTAACCGCTACGAGCAGTACTTC. Full variable domain (outside the CDR3, taken from reference TRBV9 and TRBJ2-7): DSGVTQTPKHLITATGQRVTLRCSPRSGDLSVYWYQQSLDQGLQFLIQYYNGEERAKGNILERFSAQQFPDLHSELNLSSLELGDSALYFCASSPPGTNRYEQYFGPGTRLTVT.

The chain links TRBV6-5 to TRBJ1-5; weak D call: TRBD1 (5 bases). Germline V gene sequence: CDR1 MNHEY, CDR2 SVGAGI. This CDR3 region has 14 residues. V was trimmed by 0 bases and J by 4 bases, leaving 7 bases between them. As DNA, the CDR3 is TGTGCCAGCAGTTACTCATACAGGAATCAGCCCCAGCATTTT. As protein: CASSYSYRNQPQHF.

J is TRBJ2-2 and V is TRBV6-5; D not certain. The germline V gene has CDR1 MNHEY and CDR2 SVGAGI. V shed 4 bases and J shed 6 bases, with 9 bases lying between them. The CDR3 runs 13 residues. The CDR3 DNA sequence: TGTGCCAGCAGTTCCAACGGTCCCGGGGAGCTGTTTTTT. It codes for CASSSNGPGELFF.

The chain combines TRBV30 with TRBJ2-7, with 14 nucleotides matching TRBD2. The CDR3 loop spans 16 amino acids. In germline, CDR1 is GTSNPN, CDR2 SVGIG (reference sequence). The junction had 10 bases not matched to a gene; V was cut back by 2 bases and J by 7 bases. The chain's CDR3 is CAWSPMGLAGVGEQYF. In nucleotides, the CDR3 is TGTGCCTGGAGTCCCATGGGACTAGCGGGAGTGGGTGAGCAGTACTTC. The whole variable domain, remainder taken from reference TRBV30 and TRBJ2-7, is SQTIHQWPATLVQPVGSPLSLECTVEGTSNPNLYWYRQAAGRGLQLLFYSVGIGQISSEVPQNLSASRPQDRQFILSSKKLLLSDSGFYLCAWSPMGLAGVGEQYFGPGTRLTVT.

This clone was counted only a few times. CDR3 in DNA: TGTGCCAGCAGCTTGAGCCCCTTTGACACCGGGGAGCTGTTTTTT. This translates into CASSLSPFDTGELFF. The chain has TRBV11-3 and TRBJ2-2, with no clear D. This CDR3 spans 15 amino acids. Germline CDR1 reads SGHNT; CDR2 reads YENEEA. V dropped 3 bases and J dropped 3 bases, with 11 bases sitting between them. The complete variable domain, with remaining parts taken from reference TRBV11-3 and TRBJ2-2, reads EAGVVQSPRYKIIEKKQPVAFWCNPISGHNTLYWYLQNLGQGPELLIRYENEEAVDDSQLPKDRFSAERLKGVDSTLKIQPAELGDSAVYLCASSLSPFDTGELFFGEGSRLTVL.

V and J are TRBV7-2 and TRBJ2-5; D is unclear. Germline values: CDR1 SGHTA, CDR2 FQGNSA. This CDR3 has 12 residues. Trimming removed 5 bases at V and 5 bases at J, with 9 bases between. The CDR3 region is CASSPPWETQYF. In nucleotides, the CDR3 is TGTGCCAGCAGCCCCCCCTGGGAGACCCAGTACTTC.

The CDR3 sequence is CASSVRRRDSYEQYF. The CDR3 DNA follows: TGTGCCAGCAGCGTCCGAAGGAGAGACTCCTACGAGCAGTACTTC. The rearrangement links TRBV7-9 to TRBJ2-7; D gene ambiguous. Germline assignment: CDR1 SEHNR and CDR2 FQNEAQ (reference sequence). The CDR3 sequence is 15 residues long. V dropped 5 bases and J dropped 0 bases, with 14 bases sitting between them. Drawing the rest from reference TRBV7-9 and TRBJ2-7, the complete variable domain is DTGVSQNPRHKITKRGQNVTFRCDPISEHNRLYWYRQTLGQGPEFLTYFQNEAQLEKSRLLSDRFSAERPKGSFSTLEIQRTEQGDSAMYLCASSVRRRDSYEQYFGPGTRLTVT.

The rearrangement links TRBV18 to TRBJ1-1, with D possibly matching TRBD1 (5 bases). The CDR3 has 15 amino acids. Between the trimmed V and J ends, which lost 2 bases and 2 bases, there was a span of 12 bases. Germline loops: CDR1 KGHSH, CDR2 LQKENI. The CDR3 sequence: CASSPYAGTNTEAFF. Written as DNA, the CDR3 is TGTGCCAGCTCACCATACGCAGGGACCAACACTGAAGCTTTCTTT.

The gene calls are TRBV19 and TRBJ2-7; TRBD1 might be the D (6 bases). Germline V gene lookup returns CDR1 LNHDA and CDR2 SQIVND (reference sequence). Trimming left V 5 bases short and J 3 bases short, with 14 bases between. The CDR3 has 14 residues. The CDR3 region is CASSWGTRDYEQYF. The CDR3 region has the DNA TGTGCCAGTAGTTGGGGGACACGGGACTACGAGCAGTACTTC.

The chain links TRBV6-1 to TRBJ1-5; weak D call: TRBD1 (5 bases). CDR3 length: 18 residues. Germline V CDR1 and CDR2: MNHNS, SASEGT. Trimming pared 4 bases from V and 0 bases from J, leaving 19 bases between. CDR3 bases: TGTGCCAGCAGTGCCCAGTCAGGGACCTTTAATAGCAATCAGCCCCAGCATTTT. It yields the protein CASSAQSGTFNSNQPQHF.

Concerning this clone itself: The conserved phenylalanine or tryptophan is not found at the CDR3 terminus, so this likely reflects a read error. The DNA is omitted, as the CDR3 cannot be located on it reliably, and the CDR3 follows TCRdb's listing. The V call is TRBV6-1, the J call TRBJ1-6. From its first to its last residue, the CDR3 has 11 amino acids. Looked up from germline, CDR1 is MNHNS and CDR2 is SASEGT. The CDR3 region is CASSQTGPIVT.

The chain couples TRBV9 to TRBJ2-1; D tentatively reads TRBD1 or TRBD2 (5 bases each). The V gene lost 0 bases and the J gene lost 2 bases, with 9 bases spanning the gap. Germline-derived CDR1 and CDR2 are SGDLS and YYNGEE. This CDR3 has 15 amino acids. CDR3 sequence reads: CASSVDSGPYNEQFF. The CDR3 nucleotides read TGTGCCAGCAGCGTAGATTCGGGACCCTACAATGAGCAGTTCTTC.

V and J are TRBV9 and TRBJ1-4; no firm D call. Deletions cut 0 bases from V and 11 bases from J, with 11 bases between. The CDR3 has 13 residues. Germline loops: CDR1 SGDLS, CDR2 YYNGEE. For the CDR3, the DNA is TGTGCCAGCAGCGTAGCTGCGGGGAACAAACTGTTTTTT. Translated: CASSVAAGNKLFF.

The rearrangement joins TRBV6-1 to TRBJ1-4; D call uncertain. The CDR3 consists of 15 residues. Germline-derived CDR1 and CDR2 are MNHNS and SASEGT. V was trimmed by 6 bases and J by 0 bases, leaving 11 bases between them. CDR3 coding DNA: TGTGCCAGCAGCCGAATGGGGTCAACTAATGAAAAACTGTTTTTT. It codes for CASSRMGSTNEKLFF.

This rearrangement joins TRBV27 to TRBJ2-1; unclear D gene. The V gene's germline CDR1 is MNHEY and CDR2 SMNVEV (reference sequence). This CDR3 spans 15 amino acids. V was cut by 3 bases and J by 0 bases, with 9 bases left in between. Here the CDR3 DNA reads TGTGCCAGCAGTTTTTGGGTCAGCTCCTACAATGAGCAGTTCTTC. Translated, it gives CASSFWVSSYNEQFF.

V usage is TRBV5-1 and J usage is TRBJ2-1; 8 positions agree with TRBD2. There are 17 residues in the CDR3. Germline V gene data show CDR1 as SGHRS and CDR2 as YFSETQ. V was clipped by 0 bases and J by 6 bases; unmatched bases: 11. The CDR3: CASSLGLARPMGNEQFF. For the CDR3, the DNA is TGCGCCAGCAGCTTGGGACTAGCGAGGCCAATGGGCAATGAGCAGTTCTTC.